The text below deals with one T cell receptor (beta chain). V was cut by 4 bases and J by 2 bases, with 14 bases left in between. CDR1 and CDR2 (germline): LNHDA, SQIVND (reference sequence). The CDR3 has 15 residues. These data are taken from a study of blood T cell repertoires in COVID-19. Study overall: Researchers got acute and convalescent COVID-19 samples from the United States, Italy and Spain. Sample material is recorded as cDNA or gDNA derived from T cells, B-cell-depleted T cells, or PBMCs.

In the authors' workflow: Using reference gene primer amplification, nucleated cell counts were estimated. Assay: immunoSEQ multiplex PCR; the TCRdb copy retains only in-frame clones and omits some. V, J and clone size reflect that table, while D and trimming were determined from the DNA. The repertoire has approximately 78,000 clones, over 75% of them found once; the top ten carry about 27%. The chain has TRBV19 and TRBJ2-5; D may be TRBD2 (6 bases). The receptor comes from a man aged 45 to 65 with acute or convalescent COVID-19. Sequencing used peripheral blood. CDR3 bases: TGTGCCAGTAGTACCCAGGGACTTATTCAAGAGACCCAGTACTTC. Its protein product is CASSTQGLIQETQYF.